This record looks at one TCR beta chain sequence and its context. As yet, its antigen is unknown. PCR was performed using 60 Vbeta and 13 Jbeta primers. Only in-frame clones appear in the TCRdb table, and some are missing; sequencing was by immunoSEQ multiplex PCR. The data show around 110,000 clones, 75% seen once. The CDR3 has 12 residues. Germline-derived CDR1 and CDR2 are GTSNPN and SVGIG (reference sequence). Trimming took 5 bases from V and 4 from J, leaving 11 bases between them. This entry comes from a study of cytomegalovirus exposure and HLA in healthy donors. Overall study findings and caveats: Rare sequences made up most TCRs, while some public TCRs were found in many donors. TCR beta V segments were, for the most part, productive about 87% or about 30% of the time in an earlier analysis.

This clonotype was obtained from a woman aged 18-30 years in good health and CMV-seronegative. The source material was PBMCs. The chain recombines TRBV30 with TRBJ1-2; possible D gene TRBD1, 5 bases. The CDR3 DNA is TGTGCCTGGGACAGTCGGAGCTATGGCTACACCTTC. Amino acid sequence: CAWDSRSYGYTF.